This TCR beta chain stems from a study of response to subunit inactivated influenza vaccine. This clonotype turned up a few times. One entry per CDR3 protein results from TCRdb running MiXCR on the RT-PCR reads. The sample shows some 540,000 distinct CDR3 sequences, under 25% of them seen only once. These data were also filed under a second study, of T cells expressing NK-cell markers. That study reports: In generating TCR beta cDNA, 5'RACE template switching with UMIs was used.

Sequencing used CD4+ T cells sorted from PBMCs, obtained 11 to 12 days after vaccination. The sequence was obtained from a man between 50 and 59 years old who received an inactivated influenza vaccine.

DNA for the CDR3: TGCAGTGCTAGAGATCTGAGGCGACAGGGCTCCTACGAGCAGTACTTC. Translated, it gives CSARDLRRQGSYEQYF. The chain employs TRBV20-1 and TRBJ2-7; 7 nucleotides match TRBD1. This CDR3 contains 16 residues. From germline, CDR1 is DFQATT and CDR2 SNEGSKA (reference sequence). The V and J ends lost 0 bases and 0 bases, in that order; junction bases with no gene match: 8.